A single sample gave rise to the 16 T cell receptor beta chains below, sequenced in a study of early T cells in non-severe SARS-CoV-2 infection. TCRdb called the 5' RACE reads again in MiXCR, with one record for every CDR3 protein. The table lists roughly 35,000 distinct CDR3 sequences, 5.5% to 7% of them singletons. Sequenced input: whole blood. The receptors were sampled from an adult who was a healthcare worker with PCR-confirmed SARS-CoV-2 infection or an uninfected control (not recorded which).

This clonotype was seen ten or more times. The chain uses TRBV12-3 or TRBV12-4 and TRBJ2-1, with D possibly called TRBD1 or TRBD2 (5 bases each). The CDR3 is 18 amino acids. Trimming left V 3 bases short and J 1 base short, with 19 bases between. The CDR3 sequence: CASSLGLGGLVSYNEQFF. CDR3 sequence (DNA): TGTGCCAGCAGTTTGGGCCTTGGGGGATTGGTGTCCTACAATGAGCAGTTCTTC.

Ten or more counts support this clonotype. J is TRBJ2-1 and V is TRBV7-9; 7 bases match TRBD1. CDR1 is SEHNR, CDR2 FQNEAQ, per germline (reference sequence). The V segment lost 3 bases and the J segment 7 bases; nucleotides outside the gene matches: 9. CDR3 size: 15 residues. The CDR3 DNA reads TGTGCCAGCAGCTTGGGGATGACAGGGATGAATGAGCAGTTCTTC. Protein: CASSLGMTGMNEQFF.

This clonotype was picked up many times. The V and J genes are TRBV20-1 and TRBJ1-2; D might be TRBD1 (5 bases). Germline V gene sequence: CDR1 DFQATT, CDR2 SNEGSKA (reference sequence). V was cut by 5 bases and J by 6 bases, with 34 bases left in between. CDR3 length: 19 residues. CDR3 sequence: CSALEIWMGGEGTMDGYTF. For the CDR3, the DNA is TGCAGTGCTCTGGAGATTTGGATGGGAGGCGAAGGGACGATGGATGGCTACACCTTC.

This clonotype occurred many times. The CDR3 DNA is TGTGCCAGCAGCCCCGGTCCCGGCGAGCAGTTCTTC. Its protein product is CASSPGPGEQFF. J is TRBJ2-1 and V is TRBV6-2 or TRBV6-3; the D is unclear. CDR3 length: 12 amino acids. Germline loops: CDR1 MNHEY, CDR2 SVGEGT. The ends were cut back, 6 bases at V and 10 bases at J, with 13 bases in the middle.

This clonotype was seen ten or more times. This chain connects TRBV24-1 to TRBJ2-4, with 8 bases identical to TRBD2. From germline, CDR1 is KGHDR and CDR2 SFDVKD. The junction had 5 bases not matched to a gene; V was cut back by 7 bases and J by 4 bases. The CDR3 runs 14 residues. The CDR3 loop reads CATSSGRAKNIQYF. CDR3 coding DNA: TGTGCCACCAGCTCCGGGAGGGCTAAAAACATTCAGTACTTC.

This clonotype was recorded at least ten times. The chain carries TRBV19 and TRBJ2-2; TRBD1 aligns across 8 bases. Germline-derived CDR1 and CDR2 are LNHDA and SQIVND (reference sequence). The CDR3 extends over 15 amino acids. V was clipped by 4 bases and J by 1 base; unmatched bases: 2. The CDR3 bases are TGTGCCAGTAGTAAGGGGACAGGGAACACCGGGGAGCTGTTTTTT. It specifies CASSKGTGNTGELFF. Full variable domain (rest looked up from reference TRBV19 and TRBJ2-2): DGGITQSPKYLFRKEGQNVTLSCEQNLNHDAMYWYRQDPGQGLRLIYYSQIVNDFQKGDIAEGYSVSREKKESFPLTVTSAQKNPTAFYLCASSKGTGNTGELFFGEGSRLTVL.

This clonotype was detected a few times. J is TRBJ2-2 and V is TRBV6-4; the D gene is possibly TRBD1 (6 bases). Germline V CDR1 and CDR2: MRHNA, SNTAGT. This CDR3 region has 14 residues. Trimming removed 8 bases from V and 1 base from J, with 11 bases in between. The CDR3 bases are TGTGCCAGCCGGCCGGGACAGAACACCGGGGAGCTGTTTTTT. Amino acid sequence: CASRPGQNTGELFF.

This clonotype was counted many times. The chain uses TRBV20-1 and TRBJ2-5, with 7 nucleotides matching TRBD2. The CDR3 contains 16 residues. The germline V gene encodes CDR1 DFQATT and CDR2 SNEGSKA (reference sequence). J was trimmed by 2 bases and V by 0 bases; bases with no gene match: 9. CDR3 coding DNA: TGCAGTGCTAGAGATCAGCGGGAACTGGTTCAAGAGACCCAGTACTTC. This translates into CSARDQRELVQETQYF.

This clonotype was recorded many times. CDR3 DNA: TGTGCCAGCAGTTACGAAGACAGGGGCTACACCTTC. It translates to CASSYEDRGYTF. The chain is built from TRBV6-6 and TRBJ1-2; possibly TRBD1 for D (6 bases). The CDR3 length is 12 residues. From germline, CDR1 is MNHNY and CDR2 SVGAGI (reference sequence). V lost 2 bases, J lost 8 bases, and 9 bases lay in between.

The rearrangement joins TRBV10-3 to TRBJ2-3; 8 bases are a match to TRBD2. This CDR3 has 13 residues. From germline, CDR1 is ENHRY and CDR2 SYGVKD. With 3 bases clipped from V and 4 bases from J, the junction kept 0 bases outside the gene matches. The CDR3, as DNA: TGTGCCATCAGTGAAGCGGGAGCAGATACGCAGTATTTT. Translation: CAISEAGADTQYF.

This clonotype was recorded many times. The chain has TRBV18 and TRBJ2-3; the D gene is possibly TRBD2 (6 bases). Germline CDR1 KGHSH, CDR2 LQKENI. V dropped 2 bases and J dropped 3 bases, with 12 bases sitting between them. The CDR3 spans 15 residues. Here the CDR3 reads CASSPKAGPTDTQYF. Written as DNA, the CDR3 is TGTGCCAGCTCACCAAAGGCGGGGCCGACAGATACGCAGTATTTT.

This clonotype was seen repeatedly, ten times or more. The chain links TRBV6-5 to TRBJ2-1; unclear D gene. CDR1 and CDR2 from the germline V gene are MNHEY and SVGAGI. V shed 6 bases and J shed 6 bases, with 24 bases lying between them. CDR3 size: 17 residues. The CDR3 DNA is TGTGCCAGCAGCCCTCGAATCGGCGGAGTACCTCCCAATGAGCAGTTCTTC. Its translation is CASSPRIGGVPPNEQFF.

The table lists this clonotype with many counts. The V call is TRBV28, the J call TRBJ2-7, with D tentatively TRBD2 (5 bases). Trimming shortened V by 7 bases and J by 7 bases, and 20 bases separated the two germline ends. Germline V CDR1 and CDR2: MDHEN, SYDVKM. CDR3 size: 14 residues. CDR3 amino acids: CASNIGWRAREQYF. Here the CDR3 DNA reads TGTGCCAGCAACATTGGATGGCGGGCCCGAGAGCAGTACTTC.

This clonotype was seen ten or more times. The chain employs TRBV29-1 and TRBJ2-3; D unresolved. In germline, CDR1 is SQVTM, CDR2 ANQGSEA. V was trimmed by 1 base and J by 4 bases, leaving 15 bases between them. This CDR3 spans 15 amino acids. CDR3 sequence: CSVEVLGSGADTQYF. The CDR3, as DNA: TGCAGCGTTGAAGTTCTGGGGTCGGGTGCAGATACGCAGTATTTT.

This clonotype has more than one count but fewer than ten. V usage is TRBV14 and J usage is TRBJ2-7; D tentatively reads TRBD1 or TRBD2 (5 bases each). Germline loops: CDR1 SGHDN, CDR2 FVKESK. V was pared by 1 base and J by 4 bases, with 14 bases between. The CDR3 is made up of 15 amino acids. The CDR3 loop is CASSQAPGAQYEQYF. The CDR3 nucleotides read TGTGCCAGCAGCCAAGCACCCGGGGCACAGTACGAGCAGTACTTC.

This clonotype was recorded many times. The chain recombines TRBV20-1 with TRBJ2-1, with TRBD2 matching 11 bases. The length of the CDR3 is 17 residues. The J segment lost 7 bases and the V segment lost 0 bases, leaving 11 bases of the junction unmatched. Germline V gives CDR1 DFQATT, CDR2 SNEGSKA (reference sequence). The CDR3 is CSARDYRLAGGGNEQFF. CDR3 DNA: TGCAGTGCTAGAGATTACAGGCTAGCGGGAGGAGGGAATGAGCAGTTCTTC.